Listed below are T cell receptor beta chains from one sample, sequenced in a study of T cell responses to AZD1222 COVID-19 vaccine. The table came from immunoSEQ multiplex PCR; TCRdb's copy has only in-frame clones and leaves some out. The table has around 130,000 clones, approximately 85% seen once. The specimen was peripheral blood, collected on day 0 of MenACWY control vaccination. These receptors were taken from an adult in good health. The CDR3 runs from the conserved cysteine through the conserved F or W. The D gene is left open where the match is weak.

>TRBJ2-7|TRBV5-8|.
CASSRINSYEQYF
>TRBJ1-2|TRBV3-1/TRBV3-2|TRBD1
CASSQEILGQGARGYTF
>TRBJ1-6|TRBV6-5|.
CASRLGPYNSPLHF
>TRBJ2-7|TRBV19|TRBD2
CASRGGFGEQYF
>TRBJ1-5|TRBV7-2|.
CASSQTGSNQPQHF
>TRBJ2-2|TRBV5-1|TRBD2
CASGTSGSTGELFF
>TRBJ1-1|TRBV7-9|.
CASSFSVRTNTEAFF
>TRBJ2-7|TRBV5-1|TRBD1
CASSSGTGFGLESYEQYF
>TRBJ1-1|TRBV27|.
CASSKGAWGNTEAFF
>TRBJ1-5|TRBV7-9|TRBD1
CASSLGTGAGNQPQHF
>TRBJ2-5|TRBV20-1|.
CSASLIRRETQYF
>TRBJ2-1|TRBV5-6|TRBD2
CASSLNSGRTYNEQFF
>TRBJ2-3|TRBV7-6|TRBD2
CASLGLEGGTQYF
>TRBJ1-5|TRBV6-1|.
CASSEVRGQPQHF
>TRBJ2-2|TRBV5-1|.
CASSLLGNANTGELFF
>TRBJ2-7|TRBV6-5|TRBD1
CASSYQPTGAEQYF
>TRBJ1-6|TRBV3-1/TRBV3-2|.
CASNGGFYNSPLHF
>TRBJ2-7|TRBV6-5|.
CASSPSTGSPYEQYF
>TRBJ2-7|TRBV9|.
CASSPGSFSYEQYF
>TRBJ2-1|TRBV18|TRBD2
CASSRPGGEQFF